Reported below is one TCR beta chain. This clone's antigen is unknown. Qualities for individual bases were not recorded, and no much larger clone is one base off. Sequences MNHEY (CDR1) and SVGAGI (CDR2) are obtained from the germline V gene. Germline trimming amounts to 6 bases on V and 0 bases on J, with 5 as the count of junction bases outside the gene matches. The CDR3 has 15 amino acids, counting the end cysteine and phenylalanine. The read is trimmed to its CDR3 DNA, 45 bases read in frame from base 1. This entry comes from a study of radiation and T cells in renal cell carcinoma (dated by TCRdb to about 2020). Notes on the research overall: The samples were drawn from a clinical trial, where primary renal cell carcinomas were treated with 15 Gy of stereotactic body radiation therapy and then removed by nephrectomy 4 weeks afterward. In the approximately 53 samples combined, 4,016,671 unique CDR3 nucleotide sequences were found, encoding 3,000,000 or so unique CDR3 amino acid sequences. TCR beta sequencing covered around 50 samples in total, comprising 25 or so tumors and roughly 27 peripheral blood samples.

TCR beta libraries were generated from genomic DNA with the immunoSEQ kit, following the manufacturer's recommendations. For library preparation, a first multiplex PCR was performed with proprietary primers, followed by a second PCR in which unique barcodes were added, and bead cleanups were performed after each round. A kit-provided positive control reaction and a negative control reaction were included in every sample batch. The final libraries underwent checking on an Agilent 4200 TapeStation D1000 ScreenTape, volumetric pooling, and quantification by qPCR. An Illumina NextSeq500 fitted with a MidOutput 150-cycle cartridge performed the sequencing, running 156 Read1 cycles and 15 Index1 cycles with the kit's custom primers. The pooled library was loaded at roughly 1 pM, with a roughly 18% PhiX control spiked in. For the original study's pipeline: The vendor-processed data were analyzed in R, and a clonotype was defined as all T cells that share the same CDR3 nucleotide sequence. In the clone abundance analyses, frequencies were normalized to the 10,000 most abundant clones in each sample. Public T cell clones, which averaged fewer than five per sample, were removed prior to analysis. A difference in abundance of at least 32-fold between compartments was used to define tumor-enriched and baseline blood-enriched clonotypes. A beta-binomial differential abundance model was used to identify clonotypes that expanded or contracted between blood time points. Similarity between tumor and blood repertoires was quantified using the Baroni-Urbani and Buser coefficient, and groups were compared with two-tailed Wilcoxon tests in R. TCRdb re-hosts the immuneACCESS table, in-frame sequences only. Its copies lack some clones; in the studies checked, an unresolved V gene accounts for under half of them, and the cause for the rest is not known. V and J calls plus clone size are reproduced from that table; the DNA served to infer D and trimming. The sample table lists approximately 120,000 clones, roughly four fifths of them with a count of one. The ten biggest clones cover under 6.5% of the sample.

The label giving this sample's time point can be read as: blood 2 weeks post-SBRT. In the paper's terms, the treatment or condition label means: 15 Gy SBRT to primary tumor, nephrectomy 4 weeks later. To follow tumor-enriched clonotypes, serial peripheral blood was collected from radiation-treated patients at baseline and at 2 weeks and 4 weeks after SBRT. All patients had renal cell carcinoma with clear cell pathology. The QIAamp DNA Blood Mini Kit (Qiagen) was used to prepare genomic DNA for TCR sequencing. Only samples passing all quality control checks were included in the analyses. Overall study results and their limits: With a single-armed trial design, the study had no way to address how radiation dose or scheduling affects the TCR repertoire. Changes in the blood repertoire were not tracked past 4 weeks after treatment. An increase in top tumor clonotypes in blood was observed from baseline to 2 weeks post-radiation, followed by contraction by 4 weeks, which was taken to suggest transient expansion of tumor-resident clones. Because pretreatment tumor biopsies were not available, the study could not determine whether clonotypes were already present within the tumor at baseline.

The sequencing used blood, collected from a patient whose treatment included radiotherapy and nephrectomy. The receptor's source is a man aged 50 to 60 with renal cell carcinoma. The sequence joins TRBV6-5 to TRBJ2-1, with 7 bases matching TRBD1. The DNA sequence is TGTGCCAGCAGCCACGGGGACAGCTCCTACAATGAGCAGTTCTTC. Its protein product is CASSHGDSSYNEQFF.